The following is a TCR beta chain sequence with its context. Assay: immunoSEQ multiplex PCR; the TCRdb copy retains only in-frame clones and omits some. The sample shows about 110,000 clones, around 85% of them seen only once. The data originate from a study of blood T cell repertoires in COVID-19. Trimming cost V 0 bases and J 2 bases, with 8 bases left between them. Germline CDR1 and CDR2: LGHDT and YNNKEL (reference sequence). This CDR3 comprises 14 residues. The chain uses TRBV3-1 (or the pseudogene TRBV3-2) and TRBJ2-7; D ambiguous. Material: peripheral blood. The clonotype was recovered from a woman between 55 and 75 years old with COVID-19, enrolled during active disease. DNA for the CDR3: TGTGCCAGCAGCCAAGATCGCAGGACCTACGAGCAGTACTTC. Its translation: CASSQDRRTYEQYF.